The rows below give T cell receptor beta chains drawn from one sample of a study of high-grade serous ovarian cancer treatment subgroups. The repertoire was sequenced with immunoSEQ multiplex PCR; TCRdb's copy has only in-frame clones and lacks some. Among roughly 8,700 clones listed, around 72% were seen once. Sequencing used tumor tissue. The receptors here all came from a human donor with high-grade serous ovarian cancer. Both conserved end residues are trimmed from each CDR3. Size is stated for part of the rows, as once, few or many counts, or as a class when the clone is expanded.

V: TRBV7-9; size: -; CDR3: ASSLFEDTRTQY
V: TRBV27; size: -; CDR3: ASTPKETGHANSPLH
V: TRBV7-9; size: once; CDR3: ASSLTDRGGEAF
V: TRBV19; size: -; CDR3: ASSINPTIPASGRANEQF
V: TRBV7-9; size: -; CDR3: ASSRDTMIYEQY
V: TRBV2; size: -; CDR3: ASSVLAGPGELF
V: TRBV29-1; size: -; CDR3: SVGGGGNEQF
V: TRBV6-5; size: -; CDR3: ASSMTGEYEQY
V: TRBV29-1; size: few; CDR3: SARDNNEKLF
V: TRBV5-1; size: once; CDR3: ASSLSGHKNTEAF
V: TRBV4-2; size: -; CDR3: ASSRNLGLIYEQY
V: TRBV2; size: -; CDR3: ASSVGTDYEQY
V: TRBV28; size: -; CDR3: ASSPGTGGVDTGELF
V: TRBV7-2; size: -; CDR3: ASSLAVGISSYNEQF